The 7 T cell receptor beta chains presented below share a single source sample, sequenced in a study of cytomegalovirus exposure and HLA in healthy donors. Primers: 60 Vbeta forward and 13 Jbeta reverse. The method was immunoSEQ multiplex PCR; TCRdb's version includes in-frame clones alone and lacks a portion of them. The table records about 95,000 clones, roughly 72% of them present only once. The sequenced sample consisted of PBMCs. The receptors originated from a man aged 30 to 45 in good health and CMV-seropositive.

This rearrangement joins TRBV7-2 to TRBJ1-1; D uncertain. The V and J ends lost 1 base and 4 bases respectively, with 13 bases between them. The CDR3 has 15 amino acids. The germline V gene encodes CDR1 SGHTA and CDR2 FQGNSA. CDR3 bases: TGTGCCAGCAGCTTAGTGCCAGATCGATCCACTGAAGCTTTCTTT. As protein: CASSLVPDRSTEAFF.

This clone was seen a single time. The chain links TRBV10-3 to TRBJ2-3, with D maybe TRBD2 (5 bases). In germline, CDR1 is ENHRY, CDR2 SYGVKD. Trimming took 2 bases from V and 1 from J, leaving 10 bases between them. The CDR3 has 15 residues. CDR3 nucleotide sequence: TGTGCCATCAGTGAGCGGGCGGAGGGCACAGATACGCAGTATTTT. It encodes CAISERAEGTDTQYF.

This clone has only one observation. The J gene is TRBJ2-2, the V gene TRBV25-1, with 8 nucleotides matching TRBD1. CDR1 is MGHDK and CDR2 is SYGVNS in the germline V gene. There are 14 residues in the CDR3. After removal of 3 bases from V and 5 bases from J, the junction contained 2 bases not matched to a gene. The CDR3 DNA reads TGTGCCAGCAGTGACACAGGGGGGACCGGGGAGCTGTTTTTT. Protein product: CASSDTGGTGELFF.

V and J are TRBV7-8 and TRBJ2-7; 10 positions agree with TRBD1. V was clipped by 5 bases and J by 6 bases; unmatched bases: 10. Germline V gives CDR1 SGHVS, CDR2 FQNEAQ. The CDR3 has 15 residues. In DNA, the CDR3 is TGTGCCAGCAGCCTCTTGGGGACAGGGGTAGGCGAGCAGTACTTC. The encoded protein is CASSLLGTGVGEQYF.

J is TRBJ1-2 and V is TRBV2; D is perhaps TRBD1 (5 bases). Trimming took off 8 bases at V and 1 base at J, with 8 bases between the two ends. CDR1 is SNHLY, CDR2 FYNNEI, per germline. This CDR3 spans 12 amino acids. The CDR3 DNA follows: TGTGCCAGCGGGGCCATTAACTATGGCTACACCTTC. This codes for CASGAINYGYTF. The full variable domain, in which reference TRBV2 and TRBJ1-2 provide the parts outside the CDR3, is EPEVTQTPSHQVTQMGQEVILRCVPISNHLYFYWYRQILGQKVEFLVSFYNNEISEKSEIFDDQFSVERPDGSNFTLKIRSTKLEDSAMYFCASGAINYGYTFGSGTRLTVV.

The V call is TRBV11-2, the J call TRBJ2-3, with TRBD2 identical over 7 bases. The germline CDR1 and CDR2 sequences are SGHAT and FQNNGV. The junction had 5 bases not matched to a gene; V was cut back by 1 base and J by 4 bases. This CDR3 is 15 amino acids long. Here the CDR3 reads CASSLVGGGPDTQYF. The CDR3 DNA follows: TGTGCCAGCAGCTTAGTGGGGGGAGGGCCAGATACGCAGTATTTT.

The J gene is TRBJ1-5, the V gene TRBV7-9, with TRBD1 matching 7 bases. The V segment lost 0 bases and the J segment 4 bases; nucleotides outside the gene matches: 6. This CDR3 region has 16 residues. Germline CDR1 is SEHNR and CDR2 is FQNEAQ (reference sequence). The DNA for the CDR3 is TGTGCCAGCAGCTTAGCAGGTTGGGACAGAAATCAGCCCCAGCATTTT. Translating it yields CASSLAGWDRNQPQHF.